The clone carrying this T cell receptor (beta chain) has a count of ten or more. No antigen is known for it. V lost 3 bases, J lost 7 bases, and 12 bases stayed unmatched. This CDR3 is 15 amino acids long. Germline lookup yields CDR1 LNHDA and CDR2 SQIVND (reference sequence). 5'RACE with constant-segment primers built TCRalpha and TCRbeta cDNA libraries with UMIs. TCRdb re-derived calls from the 5' RACE reads in MiXCR, one entry per CDR3 protein. This table holds a few hundred thousand distinct CDR3 sequences, approximately 15% found once. The sample belongs to a study of T-cell memory formation after mild COVID-19. Study-level information: Largely, the TCR clusters proved donor specific.

Study outcomes and limitations: Certain responding clones were present in pre-infection memory, suggesting participation of cross-reactive memory. From day 15 to 85, contracting clones were balanced between CD4 and CD8, whereas later expanders leaned toward CD4+.

Sample: PBMCs or a T cell subset sorted from them (not recorded which). This chain uses TRBV19 with TRBJ2-7, with 7 bases that match TRBD1. This receptor was obtained from a man between 18 and 35 years old who had mild COVID-19 (a few samples of this study predate the infection). Cell type and time point are not known. CDR3 residues: CASSIGWDSSGEQYF. The CDR3 DNA reads TGTGCCAGTAGTATTGGGTGGGACAGTTCGGGAGAGCAGTACTTC. Variable domain in full (rest from reference TRBV19 and TRBJ2-7): DGGITQSPKYLFRKEGQNVTLSCEQNLNHDAMYWYRQDPGQGLRLIYYSQIVNDFQKGDIAEGYSVSREKKESFPLTVTSAQKNPTAFYLCASSIGWDSSGEQYFGPGTRLTVT.